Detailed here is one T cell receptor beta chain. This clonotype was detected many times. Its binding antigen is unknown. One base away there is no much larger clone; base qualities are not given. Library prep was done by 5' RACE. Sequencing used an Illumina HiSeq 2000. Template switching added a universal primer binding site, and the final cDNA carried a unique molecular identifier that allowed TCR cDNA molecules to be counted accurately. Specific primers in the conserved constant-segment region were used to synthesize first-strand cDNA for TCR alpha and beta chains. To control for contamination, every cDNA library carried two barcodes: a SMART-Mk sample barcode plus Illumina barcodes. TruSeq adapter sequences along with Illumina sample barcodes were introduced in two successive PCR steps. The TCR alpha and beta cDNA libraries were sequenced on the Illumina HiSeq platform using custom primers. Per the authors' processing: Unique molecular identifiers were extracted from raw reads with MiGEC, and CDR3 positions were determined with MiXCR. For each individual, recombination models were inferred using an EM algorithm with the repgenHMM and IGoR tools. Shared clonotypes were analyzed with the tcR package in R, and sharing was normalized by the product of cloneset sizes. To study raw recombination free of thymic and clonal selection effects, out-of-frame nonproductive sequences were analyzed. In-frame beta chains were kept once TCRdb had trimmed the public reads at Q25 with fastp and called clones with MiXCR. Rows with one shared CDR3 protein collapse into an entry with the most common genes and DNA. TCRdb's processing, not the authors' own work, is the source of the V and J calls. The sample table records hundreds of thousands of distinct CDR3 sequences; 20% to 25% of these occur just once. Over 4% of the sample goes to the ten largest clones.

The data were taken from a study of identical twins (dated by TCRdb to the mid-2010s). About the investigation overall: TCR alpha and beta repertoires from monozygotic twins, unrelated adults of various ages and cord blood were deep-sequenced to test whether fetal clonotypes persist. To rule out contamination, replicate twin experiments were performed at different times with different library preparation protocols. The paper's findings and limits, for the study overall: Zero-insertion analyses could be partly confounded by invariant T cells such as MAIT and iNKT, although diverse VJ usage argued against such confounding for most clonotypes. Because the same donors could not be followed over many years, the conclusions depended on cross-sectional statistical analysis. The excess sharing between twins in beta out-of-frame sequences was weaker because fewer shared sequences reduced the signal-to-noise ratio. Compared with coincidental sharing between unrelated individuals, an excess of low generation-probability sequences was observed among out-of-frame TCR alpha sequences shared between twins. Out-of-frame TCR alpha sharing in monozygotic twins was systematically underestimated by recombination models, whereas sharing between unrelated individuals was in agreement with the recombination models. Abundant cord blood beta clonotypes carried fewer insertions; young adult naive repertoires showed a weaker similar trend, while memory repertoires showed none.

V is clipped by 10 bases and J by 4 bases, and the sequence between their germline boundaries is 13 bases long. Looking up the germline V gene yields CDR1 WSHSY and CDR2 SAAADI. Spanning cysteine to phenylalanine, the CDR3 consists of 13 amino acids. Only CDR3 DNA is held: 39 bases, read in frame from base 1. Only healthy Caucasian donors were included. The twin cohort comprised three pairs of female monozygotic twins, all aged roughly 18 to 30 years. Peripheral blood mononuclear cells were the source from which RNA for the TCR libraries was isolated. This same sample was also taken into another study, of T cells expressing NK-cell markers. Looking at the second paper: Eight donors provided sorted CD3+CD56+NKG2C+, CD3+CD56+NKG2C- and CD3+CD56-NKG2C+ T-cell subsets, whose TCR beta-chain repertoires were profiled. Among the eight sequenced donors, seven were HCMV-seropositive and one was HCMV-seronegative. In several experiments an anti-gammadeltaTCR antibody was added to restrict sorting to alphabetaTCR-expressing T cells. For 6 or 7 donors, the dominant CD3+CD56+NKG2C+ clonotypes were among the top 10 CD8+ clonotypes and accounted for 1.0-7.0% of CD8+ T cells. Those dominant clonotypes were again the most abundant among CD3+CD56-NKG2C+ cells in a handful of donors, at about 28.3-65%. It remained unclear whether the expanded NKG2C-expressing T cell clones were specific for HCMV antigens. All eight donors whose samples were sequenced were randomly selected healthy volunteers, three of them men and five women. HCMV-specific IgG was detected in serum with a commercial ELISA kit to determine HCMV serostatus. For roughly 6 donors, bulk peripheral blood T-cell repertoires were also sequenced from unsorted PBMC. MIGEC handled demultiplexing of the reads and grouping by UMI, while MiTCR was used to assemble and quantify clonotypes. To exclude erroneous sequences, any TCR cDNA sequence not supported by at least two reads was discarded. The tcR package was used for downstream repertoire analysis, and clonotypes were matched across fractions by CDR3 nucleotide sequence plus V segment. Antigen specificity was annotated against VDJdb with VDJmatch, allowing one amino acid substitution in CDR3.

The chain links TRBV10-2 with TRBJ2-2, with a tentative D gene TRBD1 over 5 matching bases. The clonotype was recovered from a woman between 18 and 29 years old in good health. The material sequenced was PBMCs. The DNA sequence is TGCGCCATCGACTTAGGGGCCACCGGGGAGCTGTTTTTT. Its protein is CAIDLGATGELFF.